The 18 T cell receptor beta chains below were found in one sample sequenced in a study of blood T cell repertoires in COVID-19. The protocol was immunoSEQ multiplex PCR, while the TCRdb copy is restricted to in-frame clones and leaves out a portion. The sample has 140,000 or so clones, 88% seen once. Source material: peripheral blood. The receptor source for this set is a man aged 55 to 70 with active or convalescent COVID-19.

The chain combines TRBV6-5 with TRBJ1-1; D remains unclear. Looked up from germline, CDR1 is MNHEY and CDR2 is SVGAGI. Trimming shortened V by 5 bases and J by 4 bases, and 11 bases separated the two germline ends. This CDR3 is 13 amino acids long. CDR3 in amino acids: CASSLDGGTEAFF. DNA of the CDR3: TGTGCCAGCAGTCTGGACGGAGGCACTGAAGCTTTCTTT.

This clone has a single count. This sequence joins TRBV9 and TRBJ2-1; 10 nucleotides match TRBD1. With 3 bases clipped from V and 4 bases from J, the junction kept 1 base outside the gene matches. The CDR3 contains 14 residues. CDR1 is SGDLS and CDR2 is YYNGEE in the germline V gene. Written as DNA, the CDR3 is TGTGCCAGCAGCGGACAGGGGGCTTACAATGAGCAGTTCTTC. Protein: CASSGQGAYNEQFF.

The genes are TRBV3-1 (or the pseudogene TRBV3-2) and TRBJ2-5; the D is unclear. The CDR3 is 15 residues long. CDR1 and CDR2 (germline): LGHDT, YNNKEL (reference sequence). Trimming removed 3 bases at V and 1 base at J, with 12 bases between. The CDR3 nucleotides are TGTGCCAGCAGCCATCGGGTCGGTTTCCAAGAGACCCAGTACTTC. This gives the protein CASSHRVGFQETQYF.

J is TRBJ1-1 and V is TRBV10-3; no definite D call. Germline values: CDR1 ENHRY, CDR2 SYGVKD. V lost 3 bases and J 6 bases, leaving 11 bases between the germline ends. This CDR3 region has 13 residues. The CDR3 DNA sequence: TGTGCCATCAGTGAAAGGGAGGCGGCTGAAGCTTTCTTT. Its translation: CAISEREAAEAFF.

The V and J genes are TRBV6-1 and TRBJ2-7, with TRBD1 as a possible D gene (5 bases). Germline V gene data show CDR1 as MNHNS and CDR2 as SASEGT. The CDR3 sequence is 16 residues long. V was pared by 1 base and J by 3 bases, with 16 bases between. The CDR3 bases are TGTGCCAGCAGTGAAGGTGGGGCTAGGGTCCTCTACGAGCAGTACTTC. It yields the protein CASSEGGARVLYEQYF.

Points on this clone: One end of the junction is discordant with germline, which a read error may explain. This sequence joins TRBV3-1 (or the pseudogene TRBV3-2) and TRBJ1-6; D ambiguous. Germline loops: CDR1 LGHDT, CDR2 YNNKEL (reference sequence). The length of the CDR3 is 13 residues. CDR3 bases: TGTGCCAGCAGCCAAGTAGAGAATTCGCCCCTCCACTTT. This sequence encodes CASSQVENSPLHF.

This chain connects TRBV19 to TRBJ1-6; D remains ambiguous. V gave up 4 bases and J gave up 3 bases, with 4 bases separating them. The CDR3 length is 13 residues. CDR1 LNHDA and CDR2 SQIVND come from the germline V gene (reference sequence). The CDR3 sequence is CASSNGYNSPLHF. CDR3 DNA: TGTGCCAGTAGTAACGGCTATAATTCACCCCTCCACTTT.

The chain joins TRBV3-1 (or the pseudogene TRBV3-2) to TRBJ2-1; TRBD2 might be the D (6 bases). This CDR3 spans 20 amino acids. V was trimmed by 0 bases and J by 0 bases, leaving 21 bases between them. CDR1 is LGHDT, CDR2 YNNKEL, per germline (reference sequence). CDR3 in DNA: TGTGCCAGCAGCCAAGAGACGAACCGGGAGTGGAAGAGCTCCTACAATGAGCAGTTCTTC. Translating gives CASSQETNREWKSSYNEQFF.

The chain employs TRBV7-3 and TRBJ2-1; 7 bases are a match to TRBD2. The V segment lost 1 base and the J segment 5 bases; nucleotides outside the gene matches: 2. The germline V gene has CDR1 SGHTA and CDR2 FQGTGA. The CDR3 length is 14 residues. In nucleotides, the CDR3 is TGTGCCAGCAGCTTAAGACTAGCAGACAATGAGCAGTTCTTC. Its protein is CASSLRLADNEQFF.

The V and J genes are TRBV5-1 and TRBJ2-1; a possible D gene is TRBD2 (5 bases). The CDR3 spans 14 residues. Trimming removed 2 bases from V and 1 base from J, with 7 bases in between. Germline V gene sequence: CDR1 SGHRS, CDR2 YFSETQ. CDR3 protein: CASSFGESYNEQFF. The CDR3 DNA follows: TGCGCCAGCAGCTTTGGGGAGTCCTACAATGAGCAGTTCTTC.

This sequence joins TRBV27 and TRBJ1-5; 7 positions agree with TRBD1. The junction had 7 bases not matched to a gene; V was cut back by 4 bases and J by 7 bases. The CDR3 is 14 amino acids. In germline, CDR1 is MNHEY, CDR2 SMNVEV (reference sequence). The CDR3 protein is CASSSTGMNQPQHF. CDR3 nucleotide sequence: TGTGCCAGCAGTTCGACAGGGATGAACCAGCCCCAGCATTTT.

The chain employs TRBV6-5 and TRBJ2-3; D not certain. Trimming cost V 6 bases and J 5 bases, with 6 bases left between them. CDR1 MNHEY and CDR2 SVGAGI come from the germline V gene. The CDR3 is made up of 11 amino acids. CDR3 nucleotides: TGTGCCAGCAGATTAGAAGATACGCAGTATTTT. It is translated as CASRLEDTQYF.

The chain carries TRBV12-3 or TRBV12-4 and TRBJ1-1; D gene uncertain. V was trimmed by 6 bases and J by 1 base, leaving 3 bases between them. This CDR3 is built from 11 residues. CDR3 in amino acids: CASSGNTEAFF. The CDR3 coding sequence is TGTGCCAGCAGCGGGAACACTGAAGCTTTCTTT.

This clone was seen more than once but under ten times. The V and J genes are TRBV7-2 and TRBJ1-6; no clear D. In germline, CDR1 is SGHTA, CDR2 FQGNSA. CDR3 length: 16 amino acids. Trimming cost V 4 bases and J 0 bases, with 10 bases left between them. CDR3 DNA: TGTGCCAGCAGCTCCCGCGTCACCTCCTATAATTCACCCCTCCACTTT. Its protein product is CASSSRVTSYNSPLHF.

V is TRBV2 and J is TRBJ1-2; the match to TRBD1 covers 9 bases. The length of the CDR3 is 15 residues. Germline V gene data show CDR1 as SNHLY and CDR2 as FYNNEI. V shed 5 bases, J shed 4 bases, and the junction held 8 bases outside the gene matches. In nucleotides, the CDR3 is TGTGCCAGCAGTCCAACAGGGGGCTCCGGCTATGGCTACACCTTC. Protein product: CASSPTGGSGYGYTF.

The V and J genes are TRBV29-1 and TRBJ1-1; D perhaps matches TRBD1 (6 bases). Germline CDR1 SQVTM, CDR2 ANQGSEA. V was shortened by 4 bases and J by 6 bases, with 24 bases between the two germline ends. CDR3 length: 16 amino acids. CDR3 DNA: TGCAGCGTTGGAAGGAGAGGGGGGGCATTAGAGGCTGAAGCTTTCTTT. This sequence encodes CSVGRRGGALEAEAFF.

V is TRBV19 and J is TRBJ1-2, with 12 bases identical to TRBD1. The J segment lost 6 bases and the V segment lost 5 bases, leaving 13 bases of the junction unmatched. CDR1 and CDR2 (germline): LNHDA, SQIVND (reference sequence). CDR3 size: 17 residues. The CDR3 DNA sequence: TGTGCCAGTAGTCCGTATGGGACAGGGGGCGACGTCCATGGCTACACCTTC. Protein sequence: CASSPYGTGGDVHGYTF.

The chain uses TRBV5-4 and TRBJ1-2; 8 bases are shared with TRBD1. The CDR3 is 16 amino acids. V lost 4 bases and J lost 3; bases outside the gene matches: 11. Germline V gene data show CDR1 as SGHNT and CDR2 as YYREEE (reference sequence). As DNA, the CDR3 is TGTGCCAGCAGCCGGGGTTCCGGACAGGGTGACTATGGCTACACCTTC. This translates into CASSRGSGQGDYGYTF.